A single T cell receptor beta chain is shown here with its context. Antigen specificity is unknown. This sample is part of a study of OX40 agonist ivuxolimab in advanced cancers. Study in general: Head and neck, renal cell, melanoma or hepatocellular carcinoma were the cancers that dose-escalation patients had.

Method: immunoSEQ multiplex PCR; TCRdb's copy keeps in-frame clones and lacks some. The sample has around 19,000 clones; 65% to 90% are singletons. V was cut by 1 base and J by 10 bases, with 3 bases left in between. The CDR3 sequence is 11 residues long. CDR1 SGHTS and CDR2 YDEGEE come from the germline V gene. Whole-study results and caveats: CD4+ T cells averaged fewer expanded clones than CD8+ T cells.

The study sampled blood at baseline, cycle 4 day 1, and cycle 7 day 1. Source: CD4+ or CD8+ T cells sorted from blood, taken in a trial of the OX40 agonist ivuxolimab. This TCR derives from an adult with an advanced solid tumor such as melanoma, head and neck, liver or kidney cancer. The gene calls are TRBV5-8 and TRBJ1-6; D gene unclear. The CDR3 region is CASSLTSPLHF. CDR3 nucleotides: TGTGCCAGCAGCTTGACCTCACCCCTCCACTTT.